A single sample gave rise to the 21 T cell receptor beta chains below, sequenced in a study of blood T cell repertoires in COVID-19. TCRdb keeps only in-frame clones here, not all; method: immunoSEQ multiplex PCR. This repertoire shows under 80,000 clones, around three quarters found once; its top ten account for 32%. The sample consisted of peripheral blood. These receptors all stem from a human donor in a cohort sampled during active COVID-19.

The chain employs TRBV6-1 and TRBJ2-3; 7 bases are a match to TRBD2. The CDR3 sequence is 11 residues long. Germline CDR1 is MNHNS and CDR2 is SASEGT. This CDR3 is CGAGSTDTQYF. CDR3 coding DNA: TGTGGAGCGGGGAGCACAGATACGCAGTATTTT.

The chain joins TRBV19 to TRBJ2-5, with a weak D call TRBD2 (5 bases). This CDR3 spans 15 amino acids. The ends were cut back, 5 bases at V and 1 base at J, with 14 bases in the middle. Germline CDR1 is LNHDA and CDR2 is SQIVND (reference sequence). The CDR3 region has the DNA TGTGCCAGTAGTCCCCAGCGGAACACCCAAGAGACCCAGTACTTC. Translation: CASSPQRNTQETQYF.

The rearrangement joins TRBV6-4 to TRBJ2-3; no definite D call. The CDR3 has 13 amino acids. Germline loops: CDR1 MRHNA, CDR2 SNTAGT. V was trimmed by 2 bases and J by 5 bases, leaving 8 bases between them. The CDR3 DNA reads TGTGCCAGCAGTGACATCTATGGAGATACGCAGTATTTT. It encodes CASSDIYGDTQYF.

This chain uses TRBV6-6 with TRBJ2-6; TRBD2 is a possible D gene (5 bases). Germline assignment: CDR1 MNHNY and CDR2 SVGAGI (reference sequence). The V end lost 7 bases, the J end lost 1 base, and 11 bases lay between the germline ends. The CDR3 runs to 15 residues. The CDR3 region has the DNA TGTGCCAGCACCTCAGCGGTGTCTGGGGCCAACGTCCTGACTTTC. This encodes CASTSAVSGANVLTF.

The chain couples TRBV27 to TRBJ1-2; 7 bases are a match to TRBD1. Germline CDR1 and CDR2: MNHEY and SMNVEV (reference sequence). This CDR3 contains 16 residues. Trimming cost V 2 bases and J 2 bases; bases outside gene matches: 8. In nucleotides, the CDR3 is TGTGCCAGCAGTTTAAGACAGGGCCACAAGAACTATGGCTACACCTTC. Its translation is CASSLRQGHKNYGYTF.

The chain combines TRBV6-5 with TRBJ2-7, with D tentatively TRBD1 (6 bases). CDR3 size: 15 residues. V shed 8 bases and J shed 2 bases, with 19 bases lying between them. Germline V gives CDR1 MNHEY, CDR2 SVGAGI. CDR3: CASLSLGQRTYEQYF. Written as DNA, the CDR3 is TGTGCCAGCCTGTCCCTTGGACAGCGAACCTACGAGCAGTACTTC.

The V call is TRBV7-3, the J call TRBJ2-3, with D possibly being TRBD1 (7 bases). Trimming took off 0 bases at V and 3 bases at J, with 13 bases between the two ends. In germline, CDR1 is SGHTA, CDR2 FQGTGA. The CDR3 is made up of 16 amino acids. The DNA of the CDR3 is TGTGCCAGCAGCTTAACTCGGAGGGGGCGGACAGATACGCAGTATTTT. Translation: CASSLTRRGRTDTQYF.

The V call is TRBV6-2 or TRBV6-3, the J call TRBJ2-1, with TRBD2 as a possible D gene (6 bases). The length of the CDR3 is 15 residues. The ends were cut back, 5 bases at V and 3 bases at J, with 14 bases in the middle. Germline assignment: CDR1 MNHEY and CDR2 SVGEGT. As DNA, the CDR3 is TGTGCCAGCAGTCGGGGTGGCGGGGACTACAATGAGCAGTTCTTC. This gives the protein CASSRGGGDYNEQFF.

V gene TRBV10-3 combines with J gene TRBJ2-6, with D hard to call. With 0 bases removed from V and 0 bases from J, the gap between germline ends came to 9 bases. CDR3 length equals 17 residues. CDR1 is ENHRY, CDR2 SYGVKD, per germline. CDR3 sequence reads: CAISESVESSGANVLTF. The CDR3 nucleotides read TGTGCCATCAGTGAGTCGGTGGAGAGCTCTGGGGCCAACGTCCTGACTTTC.

This clone was seen more than once but under ten times. The genes are TRBV6-5 and TRBJ2-2, with a weak D call TRBD1 (6 bases). Germline CDR1 is MNHEY and CDR2 is SVGAGI. The germline V and J ends were trimmed by 0 bases and 1 base, with 6 bases remaining between them. The CDR3 length is 15 residues. The CDR3: CASSYSGGNTGELFF. The DNA for the CDR3 is TGTGCCAGCAGTTACTCAGGGGGGAACACCGGGGAGCTGTTTTTT.

The rearrangement joins TRBV3-1 (or the pseudogene TRBV3-2) to TRBJ2-4; possible D gene TRBD1, 6 bases. The germline CDR1 and CDR2 sequences are LGHDT and YNNKEL (reference sequence). Trimming pared 4 bases from V and 0 bases from J, leaving 16 bases between. CDR3 length equals 17 residues. This CDR3 is CASSLERQVRAKNIQYF. The CDR3 nucleotides read TGTGCCAGCAGCCTAGAGAGACAGGTTAGAGCCAAAAACATTCAGTACTTC.

The genes are TRBV10-3 and TRBJ2-1, with 7 bases fitting TRBD2. Unmatched junction bases numbered 7, after V lost 4 bases and J lost 4 bases. CDR3 length equals 15 residues. CDR1 is ENHRY and CDR2 is SYGVKD in the germline V gene. The CDR3 DNA is TGTGCCATCAGTGGGTCGGGGGGTATTTACAATGAGCAGTTCTTC. This translates into CAISGSGGIYNEQFF.

The genes are TRBV24-1 and TRBJ2-1, with a possible D match to TRBD2 (6 bases). CDR3 length: 15 residues. Trimming removed 5 bases from V and 6 bases from J, with 16 bases in between. Germline CDR1 KGHDR, CDR2 SFDVKD. DNA of the CDR3: TGTGCCACCAGTGCCTCTGCCCCCGGGAGCAATGAGCAGTTCTTC. As protein: CATSASAPGSNEQFF.

CDR3: CASIQFHNPLYNEQFF. The CDR3 DNA is TGCGCCAGCATTCAATTTCATAATCCACTCTACAATGAGCAGTTCTTC. The rearrangement joins TRBV4-1 to TRBJ2-1; D ambiguous. This CDR3 has 16 amino acids. V lost 7 bases, J lost 3 bases, and 19 bases lay in between. The V gene's germline CDR1 is MGHRA and CDR2 YSYEKL.

This chain links TRBV18 with TRBJ2-7; D unclear. CDR3 length: 15 residues. The germline gives CDR1 KGHSH, CDR2 LQKENI. Trimming cost V 0 bases and J 0 bases, with 9 bases left between them. The CDR3 protein is CASSPPGLSSYEQYF. The DNA of the CDR3 is TGTGCCAGCTCACCACCTGGGCTTAGCTCCTACGAGCAGTACTTC.

This clone has at least ten counts. This rearrangement joins TRBV6-5 to TRBJ1-6; 9 bases align to TRBD1. CDR3 size: 14 residues. V was clipped by 8 bases and J by 8 bases; unmatched bases: 7. Germline loops: CDR1 MNHEY, CDR2 SVGAGI. CDR3 residues: CASLGDRVYSPLHF. CDR3 DNA sequence: TGTGCCAGCCTGGGGGACAGGGTCTATTCACCCCTCCACTTT.

The rearrangement joins TRBV28 to TRBJ2-1, with TRBD2 matching over 7 bases. The V gene's germline CDR1 is MDHEN and CDR2 SYDVKM. V dropped 7 bases and J dropped 4; count of bases not matched to a gene: 10. The CDR3 sequence is 15 residues long. The CDR3 region is CASIMEGAGYNEQFF. In DNA form, the CDR3 reads TGTGCCAGCATAATGGAGGGAGCGGGATACAATGAGCAGTTCTTC.

This chain links TRBV27 with TRBJ2-5; D gene unclear. Looked up from germline, CDR1 is MNHEY and CDR2 is SMNVEV (reference sequence). The V end lost 3 bases, the J end lost 1 base, and 9 bases lay between the germline ends. The CDR3 is made up of 14 amino acids. The CDR3 protein is CASSFMASQETQYF. The CDR3 DNA is TGTGCCAGCAGTTTTATGGCCTCCCAAGAGACCCAGTACTTC.

This sequence joins TRBV27 and TRBJ2-3; TRBD2 matches at 7 bases. The CDR3 length is 15 residues. Germline V gene sequence: CDR1 MNHEY, CDR2 SMNVEV (reference sequence). V shed 6 bases, J shed 0 bases, and the junction held 6 bases outside the gene matches. CDR3 sequence (DNA): TGTGCCAGCAGAGGGCGAGCGGGGAGCACAGATACGCAGTATTTT. Translation: CASRGRAGSTDTQYF.

V gene TRBV11-3 combines with J gene TRBJ2-5, with TRBD1 as a possible D gene (7 bases). Germline CDR1 and CDR2: SGHNT and YENEEA. V lost 4 bases and J 0 bases, leaving 12 bases between the germline ends. The CDR3 has 15 residues. DNA for the CDR3: TGTGCCAGCAGCTCAGGGGGGAGGTACCAAGAGACCCAGTACTTC. It encodes CASSSGGRYQETQYF.

This chain uses TRBV9 with TRBJ1-1, with D maybe TRBD1 (5 bases). The ends were cut back, 0 bases at V and 10 bases at J, with 13 bases in the middle. The length of the CDR3 is 13 residues. Germline-derived CDR1 and CDR2 are SGDLS and YYNGEE. CDR3 in DNA: TGTGCCAGCAGCGTAGGACAGAGCTCCGCAGCTTTCTTT. This codes for CASSVGQSSAAFF.